These T cell receptor beta chains were read from a single sample in a study of OX40 agonist ivuxolimab in advanced cancers. Using immunoSEQ multiplex PCR, the repertoire was profiled, and TCRdb retains in-frame clones only, with some absent. Of 55,000 to 65,000 clones detected, 75% to 95% appear once; the ten largest clones hold roughly 0.45%. The sample consisted of CD4+ or CD8+ T cells sorted from blood, taken in a trial of the OX40 agonist ivuxolimab. The receptor source for this set is an adult with an advanced solid tumor such as melanoma, head and neck, liver or kidney cancer. CDR3s include the opening cysteine and the closing phenylalanine or tryptophan. The order of the fields is clone size, J gene, V gene, D gene, CDR3 DNA, CDR3 protein. A D gene is named only where the DNA matches it firmly. A clone size is listed for some rows: how often the clone was seen (once, few, many), or a class if it is expanded.

NA,TRBJ1-1,TRBV7-8,NA,TGTGCCAGCAGCCCCGTGGACGTTAACACTGAAGCTTTCTTT,CASSPVDVNTEAFF
NA,TRBJ1-3,TRBV7-8,NA,TGTGCCAGCAGCCTAGACCGGGACTCTGGAAACACCATATATTTT,CASSLDRDSGNTIYF
NA,TRBJ1-1,TRBV7-9,NA,TGTGCCAGCAGCTTAGTGAGGGGTACAGGGAGGAACACTGAAGCTTTCTTT,CASSLVRGTGRNTEAFF
NA,TRBJ1-2,TRBV5-4,TRBD1,TGTGCCAGCAGCTTTCCCCCGGGACAGGGGGCGCGTGGCTACACCTTC,CASSFPPGQGARGYTF
NA,TRBJ1-4,TRBV11-3,TRBD1,TGTGCCAGCAGCTCCGGGACAGGGATTGCAAAACTGTTTTTT,CASSSGTGIAKLFF
NA,TRBJ1-2,TRBV2,TRBD1,TGTGCCAGCAGTGCGACCCTACCGGGACAGGAGCTACCTAGAGATGGCTACACCTTC,CASSATLPGQELPRDGYTF
NA,TRBJ2-7,TRBV18,NA,TGTGCCAGCTCACCGGACAACGTACTATACGAGCAGTACTTC,CASSPDNVLYEQYF
NA,TRBJ2-7,TRBV30,TRBD1,TGTGCCTGGAGCAGGGGACGAACAGGGGGAGAGCAGTACTTC,CAWSRGRTGGEQYF
once,TRBJ2-1,TRBV18,NA,TGTGCCAGCTCACCACGGGGGGAGAGCTACAATGAGCAGTTCTTC,CASSPRGESYNEQFF
few,TRBJ2-7,TRBV7-9,NA,TGTGCCAGCAGCTTAGTAGCAGGGAGCCCTATCGGCGAGCAGTACTTC,CASSLVAGSPIGEQYF
NA,TRBJ1-2,TRBV19,NA,TGTGCCAGTAGTATAATTTGGCAGGGCCAGCGTGCGGGTAACTATGGCTACACCTTC,CASSIIWQGQRAGNYGYTF
once,TRBJ2-1,TRBV5-4,NA,TGTGCCAGCAGCCGCGGTCCAGGTGAGCAGTTCTTC,CASSRGPGEQFF
NA,TRBJ1-1,TRBV6-5,NA,TGTGCCAGCAGTTACCAGATGAACACTGAAGCTTTCTTT,CASSYQMNTEAFF
NA,TRBJ2-5,TRBV7-9,NA,TGTGCCAGCAGTTTTTGGTTGGGGGGACAAGAGACCCAGTACTTC,CASSFWLGGQETQYF
NA,TRBJ1-3,TRBV7-2,NA,TGTGCCAGCAGCCTAATGGACACCTCTGGAAACACCATATATTTT,CASSLMDTSGNTIYF
few,TRBJ1-1,TRBV20-1,NA,TGCAGCTGGGTCTTGGGTACTGAAGCTTTCTTT,CSWVLGTEAFF
once,TRBJ2-7,TRBV18,NA,TGTGCCAGCTCACCCAATCGAAGGACACCGATCCTTAATTCCTACGAGCAGTACTTC,CASSPNRRTPILNSYEQYF
NA,TRBJ2-5,TRBV5-1,NA,TGCGCCAGCAGCTTGACTTCCGGGTTACCCCAAGGGGAGACCCAGTACTTC,CASSLTSGLPQGETQYF
NA,TRBJ2-1,TRBV7-6,NA,TGTGCCAGCAGCTTAATGGACACTACCAATGAGCAGTTCTTC,CASSLMDTTNEQFF
NA,TRBJ2-2,TRBV19,TRBD2,TGTGCCAGTGCAAACTCCGGGACTAGCGATGGGCTAACCGGGGAGCTGTTTTTT,CASANSGTSDGLTGELFF
NA,TRBJ2-7,TRBV7-9,TRBD2,TGTGCCAGCAGAAGACTAGCGGGAGATGAGCAGTACTTC,CASRRLAGDEQYF
NA,TRBJ2-2,TRBV27,TRBD2,TGTGCCAGCAGTTGGACTAGCGGGAGGGTTACCGGGGAGCTGTTTTTT,CASSWTSGRVTGELFF
NA,TRBJ1-1,TRBV7-9,NA,TGTGCCAGCAGCGGGACGGGCACTGAAGCTTTCTTT,CASSGTGTEAFF
NA,TRBJ2-7,TRBV7-9,NA,TGTGCCAGCAGTTTAGTATCCTACGAGCAGTACTTC,CASSLVSYEQYF
NA,TRBJ2-1,TRBV7-8,TRBD2,TGTGCCAGCAGTTTAGCGGGACCCGCTGGGGGTGAGCAGTTCTTC,CASSLAGPAGGEQFF
NA,TRBJ2-1,TRBV5-1,NA,TGCGCCAGCAGCTTGGAAGGGAACAATGAGCAGTTCTTC,CASSLEGNNEQFF
NA,TRBJ1-5,TRBV2,NA,TGTGCCAGCTCTACCTTTGGCAATCAGCCCCAGCATTTT,CASSTFGNQPQHF
NA,TRBJ1-5,TRBV6-5,NA,TGTGCCAGCAGTTACGCAAGAGAGAATCAGCCCCAGCATTTT,CASSYARENQPQHF
NA,TRBJ2-6,TRBV6-5,NA,TGTGCCAGCAGTTACTCCGAATCTGGGGCCAACGTCCTGACTTTC,CASSYSESGANVLTF
NA,TRBJ1-5,TRBV11-2,TRBD1,TGTGCCAGCAGCCTGACAGGGTGGAATCAGCCCCAGCATTTT,CASSLTGWNQPQHF
NA,TRBJ1-3,TRBV2,TRBD1,TGTGCCAGCAGTGTGACAGGGGAGTCTGGAAACACCATATATTTT,CASSVTGESGNTIYF
NA,TRBJ2-2,TRBV5-1,NA,TGCGCCAGCAGCTTGAGAGCGGCTACGAACACCGGGGAGCTGTTTTTT,CASSLRAATNTGELFF
NA,TRBJ2-3,TRBV27,NA,TGTGCCAGCACCATGCGCCTCCTGGGGGGCGTCACAGATACGCAGTATTTT,CASTMRLLGGVTDTQYF
NA,TRBJ2-1,TRBV25-1,NA,TGTGCCAGCAGTGGGGACCTTGGGGGGAATGAGCAGTTCTTC,CASSGDLGGNEQFF
once,TRBJ1-2,TRBV29-1,TRBD1,TGCAGCGTTGAACTGGACAGGGGCGGCTACACCTTC,CSVELDRGGYTF
NA,TRBJ2-7,TRBV7-2,NA,TGTGCCAGCAGCACCCAAGGTGACTCGCAGTACGAGCAGTACTTC,CASSTQGDSQYEQYF
NA,TRBJ1-5,TRBV7-2,TRBD1,TGTGCCAGCAGCACACAGGGGAGACAGCCCCAGCATTTT,CASSTQGRQPQHF
NA,TRBJ1-3,TRBV18,NA,TGTGCCAGCTCACCAGGGGTCGCTTCTGGAAACACCATATATTTT,CASSPGVASGNTIYF
few,TRBJ2-1,TRBV7-9,NA,TGTGCCAGCAGCGCGACTATTCATGAGCAGTTCTTC,CASSATIHEQFF
NA,TRBJ1-4,TRBV9,NA,TGTGCCAGCAGCGTAGCGGGAACGTTCAATGAAAAACTGTTTTTT,CASSVAGTFNEKLFF
NA,TRBJ1-3,TRBV19,NA,TGTGCCAGTAGTATTGGACAGTTATCGGCTGGAAACACCATATATTTT,CASSIGQLSAGNTIYF
NA,TRBJ1-1,TRBV11-3,NA,TGTGCCAGCGGGGTGACAGGGAACACTGAAGCTTTCTTT,CASGVTGNTEAFF
once,TRBJ1-1,TRBV9,TRBD1,TGTGCCAGCAGCGCAAGGGCAGGGGGGTACACTGAAGCTTTCTTT,CASSARAGGYTEAFF
NA,TRBJ2-7,TRBV2,TRBD1,TGTGCCAGCCATACACCGGGACAGTCATCCTACGAGCAGTACTTC,CASHTPGQSSYEQYF
NA,TRBJ1-5,TRBV4-2,NA,TGTGCCAGCAGCCCCACAGTGGATAGCAATCAGCCCCAGCATTTT,CASSPTVDSNQPQHF
medium-sized,TRBJ2-7,TRBV11-2,NA,TGTGCCAGCAGCTTAGTTGAGGGGAGCGAGCAGTACTTC,CASSLVEGSEQYF
NA,TRBJ2-3,TRBV11-2,NA,TGTGCCAGCAGCTTAGCGTGGGAGGCAATGTGGTATTTT,CASSLAWEAMWYF